Shown below are 13 T cell receptor beta chains from a single sample sequenced in a study of T cells in Graves' hyperthyroidism and ophthalmopathy (dated by TCRdb to about 2019). The method behind the library was multiplex PCR. This sample was sequenced with an Illumina HiSeq 2000. Amplification of TCR beta CDR3 regions was carried out from RNA transcripts. A first-round RT-PCR of the TCR CDR3 used the HTBI primer set with the Qiagen OneStep RT-PCR kit. The raw public data were reprocessed by TCRdb itself: fastp quality trimming at Q25, MiXCR clonotype calling, in-frame beta chains only. Under each unique CDR3 protein, matching rows form one entry showing the most common genes and DNA. A total of hundreds of thousands of distinct CDR3 sequences appear in this sample, about 20% of them only once. Of the sample, less than 65% falls within the top ten clones. Sequenced input: blood. Source of these receptors: a woman aged 70-85 years with Graves' ophthalmopathy.

This clonotype was found many times. The chain combines TRBV12-3 or TRBV12-4 with TRBJ1-1; 9 bases map to TRBD1. V lost 3 bases, J lost 8 bases, and 16 bases stayed unmatched. CDR3 size: 17 residues. CDR3 in amino acids: CASSLGLRTGEFLEAFF. Written as DNA, the CDR3 is TGTGCCAGCAGTTTGGGCCTGCGGACAGGGGAGTTCCTAGAAGCTTTCTTT.

This clonotype was seen repeatedly, ten times or more. The J gene is TRBJ1-1, the V gene TRBV6-1; 7 positions match TRBD1. Germline V gene data show CDR1 as MNHNS and CDR2 as SASEGT. The trim removed 5 bases at V and 2 bases at J, leaving 8 bases unmatched. The CDR3 covers 15 residues. CDR3 bases: TGTGCCAGCAGTCACGGGACAGCATTAAACACTGAAGCTTTCTTT. Translation gives CASSHGTALNTEAFF.

V is TRBV7-9 and J is TRBJ2-2; no reliable D call. This CDR3 spans 13 amino acids. Germline V lookup: CDR1 SEHNR, CDR2 FQNEAQ (reference sequence). V dropped 7 bases and J dropped 6 bases, with 12 bases sitting between them. The CDR3 DNA reads TGTGCCAGCACCCCTCCCTCGTCCGGGGAGCTGTTTTTT. Translating it yields CASTPPSSGELFF.

The chain uses TRBV28 and TRBJ1-3, with D possibly being TRBD1 (6 bases). The CDR3 spans 16 residues. Per the germline V gene, CDR1 is MDHEN and CDR2 is SYDVKM. V shed 6 bases and J shed 0 bases, with 15 bases lying between them. The CDR3 here is CASRESGGSSGNTIYF. The CDR3 region has the DNA TGTGCCAGCAGAGAGTCGGGGGGCTCCTCTGGAAACACCATATATTTT.

This clonotype has more than one count but fewer than ten. V usage is TRBV27 and J usage is TRBJ1-4, with D possibly being TRBD1 (6 bases). This CDR3 region has 13 residues. The germline V and J ends were trimmed by 6 bases and 6 bases, with 11 bases remaining between them. Germline CDR1 reads MNHEY; CDR2 reads SMNVEV (reference sequence). DNA of the CDR3: TGTGCCAGCAGGAGACGGGGGCATGAAAAACTGTTTTTT. Its protein product is CASRRRGHEKLFF.

This clonotype appeared a few times. The chain's CDR3 is CASNSNTGVGNEQFF. The DNA of the CDR3 is TGTGCCAGTAACTCAAATACGGGAGTAGGGAATGAGCAGTTCTTC. The chain links TRBV19 to TRBJ2-1; perhaps TRBD2 as D (6 bases). The V and J ends lost 7 bases and 7 bases respectively, with 20 bases between them. This CDR3 spans 15 amino acids. The germline V gene has CDR1 LNHDA and CDR2 SQIVND (reference sequence).

This clonotype was recorded a few times. For the CDR3, the DNA is TGTGCCAGCGGGGACAGGGGGCCGGAAGAGACCCAGTACTTC. Its protein product is CASGDRGPEETQYF. The gene calls are TRBV7-9 and TRBJ2-5, with 12 positions matching TRBD1. Trimming at V came to 8 bases and at J to 3 bases, leaving 4 bases not matched to a gene. Germline values: CDR1 SEHNR, CDR2 FQNEAQ (reference sequence). CDR3 size: 14 residues. Full variable domain (remainder filled in from reference TRBV7-9 and TRBJ2-5): DTGVSQNPRHKITKRGQNVTFRCDPISEHNRLYWYRQTLGQGPEFLTYFQNEAQLEKSRLLSDRFSAERPKGSFSTLEIQRTEQGDSAMYLCASGDRGPEETQYFGPGTRLLVL.

About this clonotype: The junction and the germline gene differ at one end; a read error may be behind it. The chain couples TRBV3-1 to TRBJ1-1; D gene unclear. The germline CDR1 and CDR2 sequences are LGHDT and YNNKEL (reference sequence). The CDR3 is made up of 11 amino acids. Here the CDR3 DNA reads TGTGCCAGCATACAGAACACTGAAGCTCTCTTT. Its translation is CASIQNTEALF. Using reference TRBV3-1 and TRBJ1-1 for the parts outside the CDR3, the full variable domain is DTAVSQTPKYLVTQMGNDKSIKCEQNLGHDTMYWYKQDSKKFLKIMFSYNNKELIINETVPNRFSPKSPDKAHLNLHINSLELGDSAVYFCASIQNTEALFGQGTRLTVV.

This clonotype was seen a handful of times. The chain couples TRBV10-3 to TRBJ2-1; 14 bases line up with TRBD2. V lost 5 bases to trimming and J lost 7 bases; unmatched junction nucleotides: 10. Germline V lookup: CDR1 ENHRY, CDR2 SYGVKD. This CDR3 comprises 17 residues. CDR3 sequence reads: CAISLGTSGRRGNEQFF. CDR3 in DNA: TGTGCCATCAGTCTCGGGACTAGCGGGAGAAGGGGAAATGAGCAGTTCTTC.

The V call is TRBV19, the J call TRBJ1-1, with D unresolved. Trimming removed 6 bases at V and 11 bases at J, with 25 bases between. This CDR3 has 15 amino acids. CDR1 is LNHDA and CDR2 is SQIVND in the germline V gene (reference sequence). CDR3 bases: TGTGCCAGTAGCCTATCTGAAACATGGCCAGGCAGGGCTTTCTTT. It translates to CASSLSETWPGRAFF.

The chain links TRBV20-1 to TRBJ2-7; D is possibly TRBD1 (6 bases). CDR1 is DFQATT and CDR2 is SNEGSKA in the germline V gene (reference sequence). The CDR3 runs to 13 residues. V lost 3 bases and J lost 4, with 13 bases in between. Written as DNA, the CDR3 is TGCAGTGCTAGTTACGGGACAAGTTACGAGCAGTACTTC. It codes for CSASYGTSYEQYF.

DNA of the CDR3: TGTGCCATCAGGGAGGACAGGGGTTTATACGAGCAGTACTTC. Translating gives CAIREDRGLYEQYF. The rearrangement uses TRBV10-3 and TRBJ2-7; 9 bases agree with TRBD1. Losses at the gene ends were 6 bases for V and 4 bases for J; bases not matched to a gene: 7. The CDR3 consists of 14 residues. Germline values: CDR1 ENHRY, CDR2 SYGVKD.

The genes are TRBV6-2 or TRBV6-3 and TRBJ2-1; 7 bases are a match to TRBD2. The junction had 11 bases not matched to a gene; V was cut back by 2 bases and J by 10 bases. Germline CDR1 is MNHEY and CDR2 is SVGEGT. The CDR3 has 15 residues. The CDR3 protein is CASSYGGVGSGEQFF. DNA of the CDR3: TGTGCCAGCAGTTACGGGGGGGTGGGGTCTGGGGAGCAGTTCTTC.